Presented here are 13 T cell receptor beta chains from one specimen sequenced in a study of cytomegalovirus exposure and HLA in healthy donors. Primers for the PCR totalled 60 Vbeta and 13 Jbeta. Libraries were prepared by immunoSEQ multiplex PCR; TCRdb keeps only in-frame clonotypes and omits some of them. This sample has around 190,000 clones, with less than 85% found just once. The specimen was PBMCs. The receptors derive from a man aged 25-40 years in good health and CMV-seropositive.

This clone was seen a few times. J is TRBJ1-1 and V is TRBV6-5; 7 positions match TRBD1. The CDR3 length is 13 residues. CDR1 and CDR2 from the germline V gene are MNHEY and SVGAGI. Trimming removed 7 bases from V and 5 bases from J; junction bases left unmatched: 7. CDR3 nucleotides: TGTGCCAGCACCCCGAGGGGGCGGACTGAAGCTTTCTTT. Protein sequence: CASTPRGRTEAFF.

The genes are TRBV19 and TRBJ2-5; 10 bases map to TRBD1. The end of the DNA fits TRBJ2-7 better, so the J call may be wrong. There are 13 residues in the CDR3. Germline CDR1 LNHDA, CDR2 SQIVND (reference sequence). The CDR3 nucleotides read TGTGCCAGTGCCCGGGACAGGGGCTACGAGCAGTACTTC. This codes for CASARDRGYEQYF.

V usage is TRBV11-2 and J usage is TRBJ2-7; perhaps TRBD1 as D (5 bases). Germline CDR1 SGHAT, CDR2 FQNNGV. The CDR3 contains 16 residues. Trimming took 3 bases from V and 0 from J, leaving 15 bases between them. This CDR3 reads CASSLPSRASSYEQYF. CDR3 DNA sequence: TGTGCCAGCAGCTTGCCTTCCAGGGCGAGCTCCTACGAGCAGTACTTC.

This clone was observed a single time. The V call is TRBV21-1, the J call TRBJ1-6; TRBD1 is the table's D call, not checked against the DNA. TRBV21-1 is labeled a pseudogene. This CDR3 is built from 17 residues. The CDR3 is CASSKKGRRQYNSPLHF. CDR3 sequence (DNA): TGTGCCAGCAGCAAAAAAGGTCGGAGACAGTATAATTCACCCCTCCACTTT.

In its sample, this clone was seen a few times. J is TRBJ1-2 and V is TRBV27; D perhaps matches TRBD1 (5 bases). CDR1 and CDR2 from the germline V gene are MNHEY and SMNVEV (reference sequence). The CDR3 length is 13 residues. Trimming removed 0 bases from V and 5 bases from J, with 7 bases in between. The CDR3 DNA reads TGTGCCAGCAGTTTATCCCAGGGTTATGGCTACACCTTC. It encodes CASSLSQGYGYTF.

This clone was detected only a few times. The chain uses TRBV11-2 and TRBJ2-1; TRBD2 matches at 7 bases. Germline V lookup: CDR1 SGHAT, CDR2 FQNNGV. Trimming took 1 base from V and 7 from J; bases not matched to a gene: 13. This CDR3 is built from 17 residues. For the CDR3, the DNA is TGTGCCAGCAGCTTAGGTCTTGGGGGAGGGGATCTAAATGAGCAGTTCTTC. This encodes CASSLGLGGGDLNEQFF.

V gene TRBV11-2 combines with J gene TRBJ2-2, with 10 bases fitting TRBD2. The CDR3 sequence is 13 residues long. CDR1 and CDR2 (germline): SGHAT, FQNNGV. Trimming at V came to 5 bases and at J to 8 bases, leaving 2 bases not matched to a gene. The CDR3 DNA reads TGTGCCAGCAGCAAGACTAGCGGGGGGGAGCTGTTTTTT. It translates to CASSKTSGGELFF.

The rearrangement links TRBV30 to TRBJ2-5; D might be TRBD1 (5 bases). Trimming left V 3 bases short and J 5 bases short, with 16 bases between. This CDR3 spans 14 amino acids. Germline values: CDR1 GTSNPN, CDR2 SVGIG (reference sequence). CDR3 residues: CAWRGPGEWETQYF. The DNA for the CDR3 is TGTGCCTGGAGGGGGCCAGGCGAATGGGAGACCCAGTACTTC. The full variable domain, in which reference TRBV30 and TRBJ2-5 provide the parts outside the CDR3, is SQTIHQWPATLVQPVGSPLSLECTVEGTSNPNLYWYRQAAGRGLQLLFYSVGIGQISSEVPQNLSASRPQDRQFILSSKKLLLSDSGFYLCAWRGPGEWETQYFGPGTRLLVL.

This clone occurred once. V is TRBV9 and J is TRBJ1-1; the match to TRBD1 covers 7 bases. Trimming at V came to 4 bases and at J to 1 base, leaving 4 bases not matched to a gene. Per the germline V gene, CDR1 is SGDLS and CDR2 is YYNGEE. CDR3 size: 14 residues. CDR3 protein: CASSTRTGNTEAFF. The CDR3 nucleotides read TGTGCCAGCAGCACGCGGACAGGGAACACTGAAGCTTTCTTT.

This chain uses TRBV19 with TRBJ1-2; no reliable D call. CDR1 and CDR2 (germline): LNHDA, SQIVND (reference sequence). There are 13 residues in the CDR3. Trimming removed 3 bases at V and 0 bases at J, with 5 bases between. CDR3 DNA: TGTGCCAGTAGTATTCCCGCTAACTATGGCTACACCTTC. Translating it yields CASSIPANYGYTF.

The chain combines TRBV10-3 with TRBJ2-2, with TRBD2 matching 9 bases. This CDR3 is 16 amino acids long. Unmatched junction bases numbered 5, after V lost 2 bases and J lost 4 bases. Germline-derived CDR1 and CDR2 are ENHRY and SYGVKD. The CDR3 DNA follows: TGTGCCATCAGTGAGAGGGAAGCGGGGGGCACCGGGGAGCTGTTTTTT. It is translated as CAISEREAGGTGELFF.

This rearrangement joins TRBV4-3 to TRBJ2-2, with TRBD2 identical over 8 bases. CDR3 length: 17 amino acids. Trimming at V came to 0 bases and at J to 5 bases, leaving 8 bases not matched to a gene. The germline V gene has CDR1 LGHNA and CDR2 YSLEER. CDR3 loop: CASSQEASGGRTGELFF. As DNA, the CDR3 is TGCGCCAGCAGCCAAGAGGCCAGCGGGGGCAGGACCGGGGAGCTGTTTTTT.

The V gene is TRBV7-2, the J gene TRBJ1-4, with D unclear. Germline V gene lookup returns CDR1 SGHTA and CDR2 FQGNSA. The CDR3 consists of 13 residues. Trimming removed 5 bases at V and 8 bases at J, with 12 bases between. The CDR3 DNA reads as TGTGCCAGCAGCCAGGCCCCCTGGGAAAAACTGTTTTTT. Its protein product is CASSQAPWEKLFF.